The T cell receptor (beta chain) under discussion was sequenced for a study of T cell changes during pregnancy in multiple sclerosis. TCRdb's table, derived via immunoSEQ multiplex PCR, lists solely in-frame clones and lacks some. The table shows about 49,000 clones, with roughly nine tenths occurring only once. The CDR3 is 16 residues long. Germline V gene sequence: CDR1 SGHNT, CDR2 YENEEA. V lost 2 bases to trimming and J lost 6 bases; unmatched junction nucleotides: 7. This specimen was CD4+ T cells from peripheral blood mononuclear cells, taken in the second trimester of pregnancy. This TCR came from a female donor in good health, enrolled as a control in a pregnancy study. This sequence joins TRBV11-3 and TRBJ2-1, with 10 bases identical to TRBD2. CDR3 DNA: TGTGCCAGCAGCTTATTGAGCGGGGGGGCCTTCAATGAGCAGTTCTTC. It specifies CASSLLSGGAFNEQFF.